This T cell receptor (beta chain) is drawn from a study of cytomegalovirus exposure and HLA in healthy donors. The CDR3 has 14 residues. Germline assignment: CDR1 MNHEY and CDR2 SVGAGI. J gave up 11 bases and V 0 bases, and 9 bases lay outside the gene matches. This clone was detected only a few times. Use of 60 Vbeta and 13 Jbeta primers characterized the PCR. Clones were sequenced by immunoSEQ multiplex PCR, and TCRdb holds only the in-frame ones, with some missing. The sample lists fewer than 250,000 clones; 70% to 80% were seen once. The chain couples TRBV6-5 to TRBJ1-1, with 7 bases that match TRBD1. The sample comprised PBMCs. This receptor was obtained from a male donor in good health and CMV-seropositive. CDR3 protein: CASSYSPDRGHAFF. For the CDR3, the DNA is TGTGCCAGCAGTTACTCACCGGATAGGGGGCATGCTTTCTTT.